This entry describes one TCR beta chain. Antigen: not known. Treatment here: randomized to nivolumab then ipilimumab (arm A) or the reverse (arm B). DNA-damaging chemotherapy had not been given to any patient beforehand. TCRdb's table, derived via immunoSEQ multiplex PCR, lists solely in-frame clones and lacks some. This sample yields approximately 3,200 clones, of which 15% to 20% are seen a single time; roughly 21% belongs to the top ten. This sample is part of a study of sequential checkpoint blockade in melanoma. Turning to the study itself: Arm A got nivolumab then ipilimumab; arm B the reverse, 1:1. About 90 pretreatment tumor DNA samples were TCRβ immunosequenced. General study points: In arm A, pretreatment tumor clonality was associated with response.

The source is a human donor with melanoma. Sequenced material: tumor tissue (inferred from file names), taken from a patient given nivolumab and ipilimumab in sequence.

CDR3 sequence reads: CASSDLSGGALYTQFF. The CDR3 DNA is TGTGCCAGCAGTGATCTAAGCGGGGGGGCCTTATATACCCAGTTCTTC. V usage is TRBV25-1 and J usage is TRBJ2-1; TRBD2 matches at 10 bases. CDR3 length equals 16 residues. Trimming removed 3 bases from V and 13 bases from J; junction bases left unmatched: 15. Germline V gene lookup returns CDR1 MGHDK and CDR2 SYGVNS.